This TCR beta chain was captured in a study of CD8 T cells in ankylosing spondylitis. Notes on the study in general: According to the report, clones linked to the disease were significantly enriched in matched synovial fluid samples taken from ankylosing spondylitis patients.

A single record per CDR3 protein comes from TCRdb applying MiXCR to the 5' RACE reads. The sample contains about 340,000 distinct CDR3 sequences, approximately 22% of which appear only once. CDR3 length equals 14 residues. Between the trimmed V and J ends, which lost 7 bases and 0 bases, there was a span of 11 bases. This clonotype showed up many times. Its antigen remains unknown. V and J are TRBV12-3 or TRBV12-4 and TRBJ2-3, with D hard to call. The source material was blood, either unsorted or a sorted T cell fraction (not recorded which). This clonotype was obtained from a male donor with ankylosing spondylitis or in good health (not recorded which). The CDR3 sequence is CASKDSASTDTQYF. CDR3 in DNA: TGTGCCAGCAAAGACTCCGCTAGCACAGATACGCAGTATTTT.